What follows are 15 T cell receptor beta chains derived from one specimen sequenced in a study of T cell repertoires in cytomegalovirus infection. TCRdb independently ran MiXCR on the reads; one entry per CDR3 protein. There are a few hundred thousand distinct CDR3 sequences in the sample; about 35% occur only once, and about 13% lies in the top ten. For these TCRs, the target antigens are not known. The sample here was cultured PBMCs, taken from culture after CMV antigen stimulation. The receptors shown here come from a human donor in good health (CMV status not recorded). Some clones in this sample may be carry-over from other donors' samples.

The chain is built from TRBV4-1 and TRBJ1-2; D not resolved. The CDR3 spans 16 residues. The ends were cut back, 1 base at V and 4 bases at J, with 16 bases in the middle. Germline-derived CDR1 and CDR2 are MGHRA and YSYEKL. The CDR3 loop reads CASSQGPGSRSYGYTF. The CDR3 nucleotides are TGCGCCAGCAGCCAAGGCCCGGGATCGCGGTCCTATGGCTACACCTTC.

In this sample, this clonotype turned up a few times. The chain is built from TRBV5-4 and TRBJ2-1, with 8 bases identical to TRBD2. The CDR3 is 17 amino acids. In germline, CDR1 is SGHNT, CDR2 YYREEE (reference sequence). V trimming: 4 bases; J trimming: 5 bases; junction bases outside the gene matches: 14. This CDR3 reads CASSDPPGLGPNNEQFF. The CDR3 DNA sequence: TGTGCCAGCAGCGACCCCCCGGGACTAGGGCCAAACAATGAGCAGTTCTTC.

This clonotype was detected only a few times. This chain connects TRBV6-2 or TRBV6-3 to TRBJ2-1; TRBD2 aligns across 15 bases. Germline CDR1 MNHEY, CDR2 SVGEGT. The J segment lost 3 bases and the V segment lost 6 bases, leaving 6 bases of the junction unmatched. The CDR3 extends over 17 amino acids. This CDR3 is CASRRTSGRAGYNEQFF. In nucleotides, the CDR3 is TGTGCCAGCAGACGGACTAGCGGGAGGGCCGGCTACAATGAGCAGTTCTTC.

CDR3 bases: TGTGCCAGCACCCAGGAGAGGAATGAGCAGTTCTTC. Residues: CASTQERNEQFF. The chain combines TRBV6-2 or TRBV6-3 with TRBJ2-1; D gene unclear. The V end was cut by 7 bases, the J end by 7 bases, with 11 bases between. Germline V gene sequence: CDR1 MNHEY, CDR2 SVGEGT. The CDR3 extends over 12 amino acids.

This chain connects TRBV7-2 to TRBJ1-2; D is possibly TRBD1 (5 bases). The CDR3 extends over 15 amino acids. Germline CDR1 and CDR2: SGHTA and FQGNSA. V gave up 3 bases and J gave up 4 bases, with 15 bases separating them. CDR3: CASSFSGRGIYGYTF. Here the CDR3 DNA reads TGTGCCAGCAGCTTTTCGGGGCGGGGGATCTATGGCTACACCTTC.

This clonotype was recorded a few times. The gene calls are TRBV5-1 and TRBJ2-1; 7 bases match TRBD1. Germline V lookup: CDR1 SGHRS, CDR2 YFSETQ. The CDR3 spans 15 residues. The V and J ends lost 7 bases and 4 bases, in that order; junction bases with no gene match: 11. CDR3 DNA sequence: TGCGCCAGCCGAAGGGGGACAGAACCTTACAATGAGCAGTTCTTC. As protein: CASRRGTEPYNEQFF.

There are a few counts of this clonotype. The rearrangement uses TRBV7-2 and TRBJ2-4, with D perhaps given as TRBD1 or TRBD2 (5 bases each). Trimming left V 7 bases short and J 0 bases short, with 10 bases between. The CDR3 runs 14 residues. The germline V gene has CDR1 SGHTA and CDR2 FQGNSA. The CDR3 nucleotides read TGTGCCAGCACCCGGGACGGAGCCAAAAACATTCAGTACTTC. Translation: CASTRDGAKNIQYF.

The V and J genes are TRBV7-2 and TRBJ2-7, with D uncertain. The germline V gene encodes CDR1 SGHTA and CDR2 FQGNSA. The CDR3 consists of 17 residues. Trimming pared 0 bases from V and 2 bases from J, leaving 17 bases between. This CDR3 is CASSLARIRNRPYEQYV. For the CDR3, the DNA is TGTGCCAGCAGCTTAGCGCGGATAAGGAACAGACCCTACGAGCAGTACGTC.

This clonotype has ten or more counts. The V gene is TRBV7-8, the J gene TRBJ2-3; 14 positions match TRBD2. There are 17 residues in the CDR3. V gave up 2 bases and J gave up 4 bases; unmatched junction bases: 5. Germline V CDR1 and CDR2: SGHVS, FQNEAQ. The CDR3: CASSLTTSGRAPDTQYF. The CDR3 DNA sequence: TGTGCCAGCAGCTTAACGACTAGCGGGAGGGCCCCAGATACGCAGTATTTT.

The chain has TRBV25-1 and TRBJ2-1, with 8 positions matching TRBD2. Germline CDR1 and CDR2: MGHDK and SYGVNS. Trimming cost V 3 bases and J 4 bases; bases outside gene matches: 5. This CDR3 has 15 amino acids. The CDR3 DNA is TGTGCCAGCAGTGATTATACTAGCGGATACAATGAGCAGTTCTTC. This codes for CASSDYTSGYNEQFF. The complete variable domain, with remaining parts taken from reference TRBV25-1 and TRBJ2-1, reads EADIYQTPRYLVIGTGKKITLECSQTMGHDKMYWYQQDPGMELHLIHYSYGVNSTEKGDLSSESTVSRIRTEHFPLTLESARPSHTSQYLCASSDYTSGYNEQFFGPGTRLTVL.

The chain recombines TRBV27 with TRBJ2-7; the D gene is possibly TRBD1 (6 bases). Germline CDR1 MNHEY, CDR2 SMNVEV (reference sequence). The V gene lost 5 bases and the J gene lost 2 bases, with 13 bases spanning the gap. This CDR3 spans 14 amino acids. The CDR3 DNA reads TGTGCCAGCAGTGGGAGACAGGTACCCTACGAGCAGTACTTC. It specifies CASSGRQVPYEQYF.

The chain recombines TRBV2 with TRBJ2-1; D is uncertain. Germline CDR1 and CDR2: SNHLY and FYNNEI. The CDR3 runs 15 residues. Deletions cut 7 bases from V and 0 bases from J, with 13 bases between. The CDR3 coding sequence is TGTGCCAGCATGGCAGGATTTAGCTCCTACAATGAGCAGTTCTTC. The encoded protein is CASMAGFSSYNEQFF.

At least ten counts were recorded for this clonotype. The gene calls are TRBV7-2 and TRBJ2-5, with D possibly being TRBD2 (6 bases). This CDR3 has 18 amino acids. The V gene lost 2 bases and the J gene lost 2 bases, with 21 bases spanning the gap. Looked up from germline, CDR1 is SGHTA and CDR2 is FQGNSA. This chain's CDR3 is CASSLTPSFRGNQETQYF. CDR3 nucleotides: TGTGCCAGCAGCTTAACCCCGAGTTTCCGGGGGAATCAAGAGACCCAGTACTTC.

The CDR3: CASTLAGSSYNEQFF. The CDR3 DNA follows: TGTGCCAGCACCCTAGCGGGAAGCTCCTACAATGAGCAGTTCTTC. The J gene is TRBJ2-1, the V gene TRBV12-3 or TRBV12-4; 9 nucleotides align to TRBD2. V gave up 7 bases and J gave up 0 bases; unmatched junction bases: 4. The CDR3 covers 15 residues.

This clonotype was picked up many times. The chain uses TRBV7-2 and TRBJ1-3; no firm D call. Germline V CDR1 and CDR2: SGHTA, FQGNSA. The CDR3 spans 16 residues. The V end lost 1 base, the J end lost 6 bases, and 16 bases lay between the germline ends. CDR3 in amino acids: CASSLVGSLAANTIYF. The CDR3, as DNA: TGTGCCAGCAGCTTAGTCGGCAGTTTGGCTGCAAACACCATATATTTT.